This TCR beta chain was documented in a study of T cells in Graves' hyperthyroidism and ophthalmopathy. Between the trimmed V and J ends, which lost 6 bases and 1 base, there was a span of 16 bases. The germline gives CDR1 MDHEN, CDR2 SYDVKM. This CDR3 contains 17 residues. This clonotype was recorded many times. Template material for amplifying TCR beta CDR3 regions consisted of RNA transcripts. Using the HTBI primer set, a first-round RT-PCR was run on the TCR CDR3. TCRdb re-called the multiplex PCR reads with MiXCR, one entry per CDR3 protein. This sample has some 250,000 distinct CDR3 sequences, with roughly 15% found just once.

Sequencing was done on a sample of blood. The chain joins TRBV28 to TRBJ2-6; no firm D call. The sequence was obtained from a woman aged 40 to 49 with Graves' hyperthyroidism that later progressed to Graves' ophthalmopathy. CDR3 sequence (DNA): TGTGCCAGCAGAGGGTCAATACTCCTTTCTGGGGCCAACGTCCTGACTTTC. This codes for CASRGSILLSGANVLTF.